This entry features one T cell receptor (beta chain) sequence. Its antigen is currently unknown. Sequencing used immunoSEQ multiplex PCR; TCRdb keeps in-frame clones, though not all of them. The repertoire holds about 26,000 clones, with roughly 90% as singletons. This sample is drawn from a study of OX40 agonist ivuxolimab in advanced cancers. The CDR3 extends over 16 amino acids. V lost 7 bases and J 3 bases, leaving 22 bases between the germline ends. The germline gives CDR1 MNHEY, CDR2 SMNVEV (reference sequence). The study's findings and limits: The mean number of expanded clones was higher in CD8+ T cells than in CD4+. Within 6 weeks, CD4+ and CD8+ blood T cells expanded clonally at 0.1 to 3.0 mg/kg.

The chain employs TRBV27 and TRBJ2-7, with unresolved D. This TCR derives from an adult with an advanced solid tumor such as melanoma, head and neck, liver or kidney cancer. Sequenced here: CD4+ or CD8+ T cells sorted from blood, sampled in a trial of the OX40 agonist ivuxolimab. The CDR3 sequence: CASTSLSDLRGYEQYF. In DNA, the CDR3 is TGTGCCAGCACCTCCTTATCAGATCTGAGAGGCTACGAGCAGTACTTC.